This T cell receptor (beta chain) stems from a study of blood T cell repertoires in COVID-19. Looking at the study overall: COVID-19 samples from acute and convalescent phases originated in the United States, Italy and Spain. PBMCs, B-cell-depleted T cells, or T cells provided the cDNA or gDNA that made up the material.

Original data processing: Reference gene primer amplification gave nucleated cell count estimates. Some clones are missing from TCRdb's copy, which holds only in-frame ones; the method was immunoSEQ multiplex PCR. V and J calls and clone size follow that table, whereas D and trimming were derived from the DNA. Here the sample spans under 60,000 clones, about four fifths being singletons. The source of this sequence is a human donor in a cohort sampled during active COVID-19. The source material was peripheral blood.

CDR3 amino acids: CASAQQAEYGYTF. Here the CDR3 DNA reads TGTGCCAGCGCCCAACAGGCTGAATATGGCTACACCTTC. The chain recombines TRBV11-1 with TRBJ1-2, with D maybe TRBD1 (5 bases). V dropped 8 bases and J dropped 5 bases, with 15 bases sitting between them. The CDR3 runs to 13 residues. In germline, CDR1 is SGHAT, CDR2 FQDESV (reference sequence).